This entry concerns a single T cell receptor beta chain. The antigen remains undetermined. This specimen belongs to a study of monozygotic twins with inflammatory bowel disease. Each CDR3 protein gets one entry in TCRdb, which reprocessed the 5' RACE reads and gives no DNA. In all, the sample yields 120,000 to 150,000 distinct CDR3 sequences. Study observations and caveats: With inverse Simpson as the measure, TCRbeta diversity was lower in IBD patients than in healthy co-twins.

There are 12 residues in the CDR3. Germline CDR1 and CDR2: SGHTA and FQGNSA. V and J are TRBV7-2 and TRBJ1-2. This TCR derives from a human donor with ulcerative colitis or Crohn's disease, or a healthy co-twin of an affected twin (not recorded which). What was sequenced was blood. The CDR3 sequence: CASSFGNYGYTF.